The 9 T cell receptor beta chains presented below share a single source sample, sequenced in a study of T cells in Graves' hyperthyroidism and ophthalmopathy. Amplified TCR beta CDR3 regions came from RNA transcripts. TCR CDR3 regions were first amplified by RT-PCR with HTBI primers. TCRdb called the multiplex PCR reads again in MiXCR, with one record for every CDR3 protein. Among over 450,000 distinct CDR3 sequences listed, approximately 17% were seen once. The sequenced material came from blood. These receptors were collected from a woman aged 18-30 years with Graves' ophthalmopathy.

This clonotype showed up just a few times. The chain employs TRBV5-1 and TRBJ1-1; no firm D call. With 0 bases removed from V and 5 bases from J, the gap between germline ends came to 8 bases. The CDR3 contains 13 residues. The germline CDR1 and CDR2 sequences are SGHRS and YFSETQ. The CDR3 sequence is CASSLVARTEAFF. As DNA, the CDR3 is TGCGCCAGCAGCTTGGTTGCGAGGACTGAAGCTTTCTTT.

Only a few counts were recorded for this clonotype. CDR3 protein: CSATRGTEAFF. Written as DNA, the CDR3 is TGCAGTGCTACCAGGGGCACTGAAGCTTTCTTT. The chain carries TRBV20-1 and TRBJ1-1, with D possibly TRBD1 on 6 matching bases. The CDR3 is 11 residues long. V lost 4 bases to trimming and J lost 4 bases, with 7 bases between them. Germline V CDR1 and CDR2: DFQATT, SNEGSKA (reference sequence).

In this sample, this clonotype turned up many times. The rearrangement links TRBV28 to TRBJ2-3; 11 bases agree with TRBD2. The CDR3 runs 19 residues. Looked up from germline, CDR1 is MDHEN and CDR2 is SYDVKM. Unmatched junction bases numbered 18, after V lost 7 bases and J lost 3 bases. The CDR3 region has the DNA TGTGCCAGCACCGCTTTAGGCGCTAGCGGGGGGTACGGGACAGATACGCAGTATTTT. Translating gives CASTALGASGGYGTDTQYF. The full variable domain, its missing parts supplied by reference TRBV28 and TRBJ2-3, is DVKVTQSSRYLVKRTGEKVFLECVQDMDHENMFWYRQDPGLGLRLIYFSYDVKMKEKGDIPEGYSVSREKKERFSLILESASTNQTSMYLCASTALGASGGYGTDTQYFGPGTRLTVL.

This clonotype was detected only a few times. CDR3 sequence: CATSRDYGTGSNYGYTF. In DNA form, the CDR3 reads TGTGCCACCAGCAGAGATTACGGGACAGGGTCTAACTATGGCTACACCTTC. This chain uses TRBV15 with TRBJ1-2, with 9 bases fitting TRBD1. There are 17 residues in the CDR3. CDR1 and CDR2 from the germline V gene are LNHNV and YYDKDF (reference sequence). The trim removed 0 bases at V and 0 bases at J, leaving 5 bases unmatched. Drawing the rest from reference TRBV15 and TRBJ1-2, the complete variable domain is DAMVIQNPRYQVTQFGKPVTLSCSQTLNHNVMYWYQQKSSQAPKLLFHYYDKDFNNEADTPDNFQSRRPNTSFCFLDIRSPGLGDTAMYLCATSRDYGTGSNYGYTFGSGTRLTVV.

As DNA, the CDR3 is TGTGCCTTAAGACATCCCCTCGGAAGCGGAGGGGTCGGATTCCAAGAGACCCAGTACTTC. Translated, it gives CALRHPLGSGGVGFQETQYF. The chain recombines TRBV30 with TRBJ2-5; possibly TRBD2 for D (6 bases). The CDR3 runs to 20 residues. Germline CDR1 reads GTSNPN; CDR2 reads SVGIG (reference sequence). Trimming removed 7 bases from V and 1 base from J, with 34 bases in between.

This clonotype was picked up many times. The chain employs TRBV6-1 and TRBJ2-2, with TRBD2 identical over 9 bases. This CDR3 region has 15 residues. The junction had 3 bases not matched to a gene; V was cut back by 1 base and J by 6 bases. Germline V lookup: CDR1 MNHNS, CDR2 SASEGT. The CDR3 DNA sequence: TGTGCCAGCAGTGAAGGTAGCGGGAGTGCCGGGGAGCTGTTTTTT. Protein sequence: CASSEGSGSAGELFF.

This clonotype was detected ten times or more. V is TRBV7-2 and J is TRBJ2-3; D is unresolved. V lost 4 bases, J lost 1 base, and 6 bases lay in between. Germline assignment: CDR1 SGHTA and CDR2 FQGNSA. This CDR3 has 13 amino acids. CDR3 protein: CASSYRGTDTQYF. DNA for the CDR3: TGTGCCAGCAGCTACCGAGGCACAGATACGCAGTATTTT.

This chain joins TRBV27 and TRBJ1-2, with 8 nucleotides matching TRBD1. The trim removed 4 bases at V and 0 bases at J, leaving 4 bases unmatched. The CDR3 loop spans 15 amino acids. Germline values: CDR1 MNHEY, CDR2 SMNVEV (reference sequence). The CDR3 nucleotides read TGTGCCAGCAGTTACGGACAGGGTACTAACTATGGCTACACCTTC. The encoded protein is CASSYGQGTNYGYTF.

Ten or more counts support this clonotype. The genes are TRBV11-2 and TRBJ1-2; a weak D match, TRBD1 (5 bases). The V and J ends lost 1 base and 4 bases respectively, with 13 bases between them. The CDR3 loop spans 15 amino acids. Germline CDR1 SGHAT, CDR2 FQNNGV. The CDR3 DNA reads as TGTGCCAGCAGCTTAGGACCTCCAGGGCCCTATGGCTACACCTTC. Translated, it gives CASSLGPPGPYGYTF.